This TCR beta chain was observed in a study of blood T cell repertoires in COVID-19. Per germline, CDR1 SGDLS and CDR2 YYNGEE. The CDR3 covers 16 residues. Trimming removed 0 bases from V and 1 base from J, with 13 bases in between. Profiling relied on immunoSEQ multiplex PCR, and the TCRdb table lists in-frame clones only, not all of them. The table includes over 250,000 clones, around 82% detected once. The V gene is TRBV9, the J gene TRBJ1-1; tentative D call: TRBD1 (5 bases). The clonotype was recovered from a woman aged 50 to 65 who had recovered from COVID-19. Sequencing was carried out using peripheral blood. The CDR3 sequence is CASSVGEGAENTEAFF. In DNA form, the CDR3 reads TGTGCCAGCAGCGTAGGAGAAGGGGCAGAGAACACTGAAGCTTTCTTT. The full variable domain, completed using reference TRBV9 and TRBJ1-1, is DSGVTQTPKHLITATGQRVTLRCSPRSGDLSVYWYQQSLDQGLQFLIQYYNGEERAKGNILERFSAQQFPDLHSELNLSSLELGDSALYFCASSVGEGAENTEAFFGQGTRLTVV.